The following is a T cell receptor beta chain sequence with its context. Its binding antigen is unknown. No base quality values were provided; no much bigger clone lies one nucleotide off. From the germline V gene, CDR1 is MGHRA and CDR2 is YSYEKL. Inclusive of the bounding cysteine and phenylalanine, the CDR3 is 16 residues long. The read is trimmed to its CDR3 DNA, 48 bases read in frame from base 1. At the junction V is shortened by 1 base and J by 0 bases, with 10 bases in between. CD8 naive samples consisted of CD45RO-negative cells that were positively selected for CCR7, yielding a CD45RA+CCR7+ population without TemRA cells. Healthy HIV-negative adults with no recently reported acute infections or vaccinations were included as donors. Every donor was a Caucasian adult living in Nashville, Tennessee, USA. Blood was collected by leukapheresis, and PBMCs were isolated by Ficoll-Histopaque density gradient centrifugation and then cryopreserved in liquid nitrogen vapor phase. Analytical flow cytometry was used to check the purity and quantity of every magnetically sorted T cell population. From each sorted fraction, genomic DNA was isolated and quantified by UV absorbance on a Nanodrop 2000c.

This sample was taken from a study of shared clonotypes between healthy human individuals (dated by TCRdb to 2019 to 2021). Some background on the complete study: The cohort included three men and two women between 18 and 49 years of age. To estimate repertoire size and how much clonotypes are shared between individuals, the study performed deep sequencing of blood TCR repertoires from a handful of healthy adults. Libraries were prepared and TCR repertoires were sequenced by different laboratories using diverse techniques, in order to increase sequencing depth and limit assay-specific biases. For each donor, CD4 naive and CD4 memory were each given three plates, CD8 naive was given two plates, and CD8 memory was given one plate. Each donor's leukapheresis produced roughly between roughly 0.85 and 9 billion PBMCs.

Using the deep immunoSEQ assay, TCR CDR3 regions were amplified from genomic DNA by multiplex PCR. Extracted genomic DNA from each cell subset was spread evenly across all wells of several immunoSEQ 96-well plates, with each plate serving as a replicate. Each replicate PCR for sorted subsets received roughly 200 ng genomic DNA, equal to tens of thousands of T cell genomes. The purified libraries were quantified using a Qubit 3.0 fluorometer, sized with a Bioanalyzer 2100, and then quantified again using the KAPA Library Quantification kit. Each immunoSEQ 96-well plate was sequenced on its own single-read 150-cycle Illumina NextSeq 550 flow cell. In the paper's pipeline: The immunoSEQ output contained only junctional sequences without quality scores, so filtering could not match that applied to full-length reads. To assign V/J genes and CDR3, sequences were annotated using PyIR, a Python wrapper for IgBLAST v1.9, with IMGT germline references. Reads were filtered out if the reads had weak V/J assignments (E-value above 1e-6), no CDR3, stop codons, out-of-frame junctions, or ambiguous translated residues. V3J clonotypes were defined as sequences sharing an identical inferred V gene, J gene, and CDR3 amino acid sequence. The percentage overlap between two repertoires was calculated by dividing the number of shared unique clonotypes by the size of the smaller repertoire. RTK rarefaction, the Chao1 estimator, and Recon v2.1 estimates of unobserved clonotypes were used to assess repertoire richness. OLGA was used to compute generation probabilities for all TCRbeta clonotypes that the gDNA method yielded from a handful of donors. Drawn from immuneACCESS, this table holds only the in-frame rearrangements with V and J called that TCRdb kept. Clones are partly lost; checked studies trace under half to an unresolved V gene and leave the rest unexplained. V, J and clone size derive from that table, while D and trimming were established from the DNA sequence. The sample yields under 1 million clones; approximately 96% were counted once. The leading ten clones occupy less than 0.25% of the sample.

The investigation overall reported the following: When a few donors were compared, the shared fraction of clonotypes was about 5.2% for naive CD4, approximately 3.5% for naive CD8, 2.3% for memory CD4, and 0.4% for memory CD8. Pairwise subsampling indicated that sequencing depth was expected to affect the degree of clonotype sharing among donors. Rarefaction of sorted-subset datasets indicated incomplete sequencing despite the large sequencing depth. Larger estimated clonotype richness was generally found for naive subsets than for memory subsets. Sampling was limited to blood, and TCR repertoires in tissue likely differ from TCR repertoires in blood. The genetic and exposure-history diversity represented was limited by the small number of donors. Higher generation probabilities were observed for clonotypes shared by all four sorted-subset donors than for non-shared clonotypes.

The TCR was taken from a man younger than 45 in good health. Recombination joined TRBV4-1 with TRBJ1-5; the D gene cannot be named for sure. The sequencing sample was made of naive CD8+ T cells sorted from blood. Per the publication, the cell subset or site label means: CD45RA+CCR7+. The CDR3 is CASSQVASLSNQPQHF. The sequenced DNA: TGCGCCAGCAGCCAAGTTGCCAGCCTTAGCAATCAGCCCCAGCATTTT.